Below, 14 T cell receptor beta chains from the same sample are listed, as sequenced in a study of cytomegalovirus exposure and HLA in healthy donors. The table came from immunoSEQ multiplex PCR; TCRdb's copy has only in-frame clones and leaves some out. The sample shows approximately 280,000 clones, approximately 90% of them seen only once. The sample taken for sequencing was PBMCs. The receptor set was obtained from a woman aged 18-30 years in good health and CMV-seronegative.

The rearrangement joins TRBV9 to TRBJ2-1; the match to TRBD2 covers 14 bases. Germline CDR1 reads SGDLS; CDR2 reads YYNGEE. The CDR3 contains 16 residues. V shed 3 bases and J 8 bases; nucleotides not matched to a gene: 7. The CDR3: CASSGPGTSGRYEQFF. CDR3 nucleotides: TGTGCCAGCAGCGGGCCCGGGACTAGCGGGAGATATGAGCAGTTCTTC.

Note on this clone: At one end the junction does not follow the germline gene, possibly because of a read error. The same CDR3 arises from other DNA sequences in this sample as well. The V and J genes are TRBV5-1 and TRBJ2-7; 8 nucleotides align to TRBD2. Germline assignment: CDR1 SGHRS and CDR2 YFSETQ. The CDR3 extends over 13 amino acids. This chain's CDR3 is CASRAGGFYEQYF. CDR3 DNA sequence: TGCGCCAGCAGGGCGGGGGGTTTTTACGAGCAGTACTTT.

The V and J genes are TRBV13 and TRBJ1-1; TRBD1 matches 9 bases. Trimming removed 5 bases from V and 0 bases from J; junction bases left unmatched: 4. The CDR3 loop spans 15 amino acids. Per the germline V gene, CDR1 is PRHDT and CDR2 is FYEKMQ (reference sequence). Here the CDR3 reads CASSPGQGLNTEAFF. Written as DNA, the CDR3 is TGTGCCAGCAGCCCGGGACAGGGACTGAACACTGAAGCTTTCTTT. Drawing the rest from reference TRBV13 and TRBJ1-1, the complete variable domain is AAGVIQSPRHLIKEKRETATLKCYPIPRHDTVYWYQQGPGQDPQFLISFYEKMQSDKGSIPDRFSAQQFSDYHSELNMSSLELGDSALYFCASSPGQGLNTEAFFGQGTRLTVV.

The rearrangement links TRBV7-3 to TRBJ2-3; no clear D. This CDR3 is built from 17 residues. The germline V gene has CDR1 SGHTA and CDR2 FQGTGA. Trimming stripped 5 bases from V and 2 bases from J, with 20 bases between. The CDR3 loop reads CASSQVGSGGFTDTQYF. The CDR3 DNA follows: TGTGCCAGCAGCCAGGTGGGCTCTGGTGGGTTCACAGATACGCAGTATTTT.

This chain connects TRBV7-8 to TRBJ2-1; 7 nucleotides match TRBD2. J lost 5 bases, V lost 5 bases, and 9 bases had no gene match. The germline CDR1 and CDR2 sequences are SGHVS and FQNEAQ. The CDR3 consists of 15 residues. CDR3 DNA sequence: TGTGCCAGCAGCCCCCCGGCGGGAGTACACAATGAGCAGTTCTTC. Translating it yields CASSPPAGVHNEQFF.

The V and J genes are TRBV9 and TRBJ2-7; D is ambiguous. The CDR3 extends over 14 amino acids. Germline values: CDR1 SGDLS, CDR2 YYNGEE. The ends were cut back, 0 bases at V and 2 bases at J, with 9 bases in the middle. CDR3 DNA sequence: TGTGCCAGCAGCGTAGGTGCGGAAGCCTACGAGCAGTACTTC. This translates into CASSVGAEAYEQYF. Supplemented by reference TRBV9 and TRBJ2-7, the full variable domain reads DSGVTQTPKHLITATGQRVTLRCSPRSGDLSVYWYQQSLDQGLQFLIQYYNGEERAKGNILERFSAQQFPDLHSELNLSSLELGDSALYFCASSVGAEAYEQYFGPGTRLTVT.

This clone has only one observation. The chain carries TRBV9 and TRBJ2-3; 7 bases match TRBD2. CDR1 SGDLS and CDR2 YYNGEE come from the germline V gene. Trimming removed 0 bases from V and 0 bases from J; junction bases left unmatched: 4. This CDR3 contains 16 residues. The CDR3 DNA reads as TGTGCCAGCAGCGTAGTGGGGACTACCAGCACAGATACGCAGTATTTT. Translating gives CASSVVGTTSTDTQYF.

This chain uses TRBV6-5 with TRBJ1-5; D may be TRBD1 (5 bases). V lost 6 bases to trimming and J lost 0 bases, with 12 bases between them. CDR3 length: 15 residues. Germline lookup yields CDR1 MNHEY and CDR2 SVGAGI. In DNA form, the CDR3 reads TGTGCCAGCAGGCTGACAGTTTATAGCAATCAGCCCCAGCATTTT. It encodes CASRLTVYSNQPQHF.

The table lists this clone with a count of one. The V and J genes are TRBV5-1 and TRBJ2-7; perhaps TRBD2 as D (5 bases). This CDR3 has 16 amino acids. Germline CDR1 SGHRS, CDR2 YFSETQ. Trimming left V 2 bases short and J 1 base short, with 16 bases between. This CDR3 reads CASSFRPGGTSYEQYF. In nucleotides, the CDR3 is TGCGCCAGCAGCTTTCGTCCAGGAGGAACTTCCTACGAGCAGTACTTC.

The chain joins TRBV28 to TRBJ1-2; D is ambiguous. This CDR3 is built from 12 residues. In germline, CDR1 is MDHEN, CDR2 SYDVKM. The V end lost 3 bases, the J end lost 8 bases, and 10 bases lay between the germline ends. The CDR3 coding sequence is TGTGCCAGCAGTTTGGGAGTCTTCGGCTACACCTTC. Protein: CASSLGVFGYTF.

This sequence joins TRBV11-2 and TRBJ2-1; TRBD2 matches 9 bases. The CDR3 is 16 amino acids. Germline assignment: CDR1 SGHAT and CDR2 FQNNGV. J lost 0 bases, V lost 5 bases, and 5 bases had no gene match. The CDR3 sequence is CASSRLSGSSYNEQFF. CDR3 in DNA: TGTGCCAGCAGCCGACTTAGCGGGAGCTCCTACAATGAGCAGTTCTTC.

A single count supports this clone. The V and J genes are TRBV9 and TRBJ2-1; TRBD2 aligns across 7 bases. Germline CDR1 SGDLS, CDR2 YYNGEE. V gave up 0 bases and J gave up 2 bases; unmatched junction bases: 2. The CDR3 sequence is 15 residues long. The chain's CDR3 is CASSVGAGAYNEQFF. For the CDR3, the DNA is TGTGCCAGCAGCGTAGGTGCGGGAGCCTACAATGAGCAGTTCTTC.

The chain couples TRBV2 to TRBJ2-5; TRBD2 matches at 9 bases. Germline CDR1 reads SNHLY; CDR2 reads FYNNEI. V dropped 6 bases and J dropped 6; count of bases not matched to a gene: 11. The CDR3 extends over 15 amino acids. Here the CDR3 reads CASRIAGAGRKTQYF. The CDR3 DNA is TGTGCCAGCAGGATAGCGGGAGCCGGAAGAAAGACCCAGTACTTC.

V usage is TRBV25-1 and J usage is TRBJ1-3; D uncertain. Germline V gene sequence: CDR1 MGHDK, CDR2 SYGVNS. Between the trimmed V and J ends, which lost 1 base and 3 bases, there was a span of 10 bases. This CDR3 has 15 amino acids. The CDR3 nucleotides read TGTGCCAGCAGTGAATCACAGCCTTTTGGAAACACCATATATTTT. Translating it yields CASSESQPFGNTIYF.